The rows below give T cell receptor beta chains drawn from one sample of a study of neurological immune-mediated disorders. TCRdb reprocessed the 5' RACE reads via MiXCR and lists one record per CDR3 protein. The repertoire includes 30,000 or so distinct CDR3 sequences, more than 4% of them detected once, and more than 20% sits in the top ten. What was sequenced was CD4+ T cells from blood. These receptor sequences come from a woman between 40 and 55 years old in good health. Each CDR3 is given with its conserved first and last residue. The D gene is left open where the match is weak. The size entry gives once, few, many or a size class.

j_call: TRBJ2-7
d_call: TRBD2
clone_size: many
v_call: TRBV2
cdr3_nt: TGTGCCAGCAGTGGGGAACGACTAGCGGGGCCCTACGAGCAGTACTTC
cdr3_aa: CASSGERLAGPYEQYF

j_call: TRBJ2-7
d_call: TRBD2
clone_size: many
v_call: TRBV18
cdr3_nt: TGTGCCAGCTCACCCCTAGCGGGAGACGAGCAGTACTTC
cdr3_aa: CASSPLAGDEQYF

j_call: TRBJ1-1
d_call: -
clone_size: many
v_call: TRBV6-5
cdr3_nt: TGTGCCAGCAGATCCCTTGACTTGTGGAACACTGAAGCTTTCTTT
cdr3_aa: CASRSLDLWNTEAFF

j_call: TRBJ2-7
d_call: -
clone_size: many
v_call: TRBV3-1
cdr3_nt: TGTGCCAGCAGCCATAACCCGGCCACCGGAGGCGAGCAGTACTTC
cdr3_aa: CASSHNPATGGEQYF

j_call: TRBJ2-5
d_call: -
clone_size: many
v_call: TRBV20-1
cdr3_nt: TGCAGTGCTAGCCACGGCAAAGAGACCCAGTACTTC
cdr3_aa: CSASHGKETQYF

j_call: TRBJ1-1
d_call: -
clone_size: many
v_call: TRBV20-1
cdr3_nt: TGCAGTGTTAGGGGCAAGAACACTGAAGCTTTCTTT
cdr3_aa: CSVRGKNTEAFF

j_call: TRBJ2-5
d_call: -
clone_size: many
v_call: TRBV20-1
cdr3_nt: TGCAGTGCTAGAGTCGGAGAGGGAGTGGAGACCCAGTACTTC
cdr3_aa: CSARVGEGVETQYF

j_call: TRBJ2-3
d_call: -
clone_size: many
v_call: TRBV20-1
cdr3_nt: TGCAGCGTCGATGGGGGGATAGATACGCAGTATTTT
cdr3_aa: CSVDGGIDTQYF

j_call: TRBJ2-7
d_call: TRBD1
clone_size: many
v_call: TRBV7-9
cdr3_nt: TGTGCCAGCAGCAACAGGGACAGGTCCCACGAGCAGTACTTC
cdr3_aa: CASSNRDRSHEQYF

j_call: TRBJ1-5
d_call: -
clone_size: many
v_call: TRBV19
cdr3_nt: TGTGCCAGTAGTAATACAGGGTTTGTCAATCAGCCCCAGCATTTT
cdr3_aa: CASSNTGFVNQPQHF

j_call: TRBJ1-1
d_call: TRBD1
clone_size: many
v_call: TRBV11-2
cdr3_nt: TGTGCCAGCAGCTCGGGACAGGGGCTCGTGAACACTGAAGCTTTCTTT
cdr3_aa: CASSSGQGLVNTEAFF

j_call: TRBJ2-5
d_call: -
clone_size: many
v_call: TRBV11-2
cdr3_nt: TGTGCCAGCAGCTTAGACCACAGCCTACAAGAGACCCAGTACTTC
cdr3_aa: CASSLDHSLQETQYF

j_call: TRBJ1-1
d_call: -
clone_size: many
v_call: TRBV5-1
cdr3_nt: TGCGCCAGCAGCCCTGATTGGGGGTCGACAGGGAACACTGAAGCTTTCTTT
cdr3_aa: CASSPDWGSTGNTEAFF

j_call: TRBJ2-3
d_call: TRBD2
clone_size: many
v_call: TRBV3-1
cdr3_nt: TGTGCCAGCAGCCCCACAGGCCAGCGGGGGGCAGATACGCAGTATTTT
cdr3_aa: CASSPTGQRGADTQYF

j_call: TRBJ2-7
d_call: -
clone_size: many
v_call: TRBV10-3
cdr3_nt: TGTGCCATCAGTGAGGTGGATAGGCCAGGTCAGGGACTCGACGAGCAGTACTTC
cdr3_aa: CAISEVDRPGQGLDEQYF

j_call: TRBJ2-3
d_call: TRBD2
clone_size: many
v_call: TRBV19
cdr3_nt: TGTGCCAGTAGTACCCCGAGCGGGAGCGGCACAGATACGCAGTATTTT
cdr3_aa: CASSTPSGSGTDTQYF

j_call: TRBJ1-1
d_call: -
clone_size: many
v_call: TRBV20-1
cdr3_nt: TGCAGTGCTAGAGAACCCCCCCCGAAGAACACTGAAGCTTTCTTT
cdr3_aa: CSAREPPPKNTEAFF

j_call: TRBJ2-7
d_call: TRBD1
clone_size: many
v_call: TRBV28
cdr3_nt: TGTGCCAGCAGTTTTAGTTCCAGGGGGACCTACGAGCAGTACTTC
cdr3_aa: CASSFSSRGTYEQYF

j_call: TRBJ2-2
d_call: TRBD2
clone_size: many
v_call: TRBV11-2
cdr3_nt: TGTGCCAGCAGCTTACAAGCGGGGGGGAACACCGGGGAGCTGTTTTTT
cdr3_aa: CASSLQAGGNTGELFF

j_call: TRBJ2-3
d_call: TRBD2
clone_size: many
v_call: TRBV10-1
cdr3_nt: TGCGCCAGCAGTGAGCACCTTCGCGGGGGAGATACGCAGTATTTT
cdr3_aa: CASSEHLRGGDTQYF

j_call: TRBJ1-4
d_call: -
clone_size: many
v_call: TRBV7-2
cdr3_nt: TGTGCCAGCAGCTTAGCGGGTGGACATACAACTAATGAAAAACTGTTTTTT
cdr3_aa: CASSLAGGHTTNEKLFF

j_call: TRBJ2-2
d_call: -
clone_size: many
v_call: TRBV6-2/TRBV6-3
cdr3_nt: TGTGCCAGCACAAATCCGAACACCGGGGAGCTGTTTTTT
cdr3_aa: CASTNPNTGELFF

j_call: TRBJ2-1
d_call: -
clone_size: many
v_call: TRBV5-1
cdr3_nt: TGCGCCAGCAGCCCCCGGACAAAAACTAGCTCCTACAATGAGCAGTTCTTC
cdr3_aa: CASSPRTKTSSYNEQFF

j_call: TRBJ2-7
d_call: -
clone_size: many
v_call: TRBV6-5
cdr3_nt: TGTGCCAGCAGTCTCACGTTAGAGTATTCCTACGAGCAGTACTTC
cdr3_aa: CASSLTLEYSYEQYF

j_call: TRBJ2-2
d_call: -
clone_size: many
v_call: TRBV27
cdr3_nt: TGTGCCAGCAGGGTTCGGGGATGGGGCGGGGAGCTGTTTTTT
cdr3_aa: CASRVRGWGGELFF

j_call: TRBJ2-1
d_call: -
clone_size: many
v_call: TRBV19
cdr3_nt: TGTGCCAGTAGTATAGGCATGACGGGTATGTTCAATGAGCAGTTCTTC
cdr3_aa: CASSIGMTGMFNEQFF

j_call: TRBJ2-1
d_call: -
clone_size: many
v_call: TRBV5-1
cdr3_nt: TGCGCCAGCAGCCAATCCTGGAGCTCCTACAATGAGCAGTTCTTC
cdr3_aa: CASSQSWSSYNEQFF

j_call: TRBJ2-1
d_call: TRBD1
clone_size: many
v_call: TRBV7-9
cdr3_nt: TGTGCCAGCAGCTTAAAAATAAAGACAGGGCAGTACAATGAGCAGTTCTTC
cdr3_aa: CASSLKIKTGQYNEQFF